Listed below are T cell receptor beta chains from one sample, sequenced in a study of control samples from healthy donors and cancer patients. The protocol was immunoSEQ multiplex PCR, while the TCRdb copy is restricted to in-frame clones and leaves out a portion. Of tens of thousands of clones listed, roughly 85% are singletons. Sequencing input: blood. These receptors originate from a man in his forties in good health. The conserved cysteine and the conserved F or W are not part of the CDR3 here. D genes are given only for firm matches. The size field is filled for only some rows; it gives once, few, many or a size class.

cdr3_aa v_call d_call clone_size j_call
ASSVVGSGIDEQY TRBV9 TRBD2 - TRBJ2-7
ASSLESSGTYNEQF TRBV7-2 - once TRBJ2-1
ASSLGTAHIETQY TRBV7-8 TRBD1 - TRBJ2-5
SASEQGGGELF TRBV20-1 - - TRBJ2-2
ASDPAGGLYEQY TRBV18 TRBD1 - TRBJ2-7
ASSPTGTGSDEQY TRBV3-1/TRBV3-2 TRBD1 once TRBJ2-7
ASSVGSGGKREQF TRBV9 - few TRBJ2-1
ASSFDRGKQETQY TRBV11-3 TRBD1 - TRBJ2-5
ASSRASGANVLT TRBV6-6 - few TRBJ2-6
ASSLAQGSYNEQF TRBV5-1 - - TRBJ2-1
AIRPQHTANTEAF TRBV10-3 - - TRBJ1-1
ASSPFGGRINEQF TRBV18 TRBD2 - TRBJ2-1
ASSLVRTGRHEQF TRBV11-3 TRBD1 - TRBJ2-1
ASSLVQVANQPQH TRBV7-2 - - TRBJ1-5
ASNLGGPNYGYT TRBV2 TRBD1 - TRBJ1-2
ASSLGTSGGLKDEQY TRBV19 TRBD2 - TRBJ2-7
ASSPTRAATEAF TRBV28 - - TRBJ1-1
ASSKVWPHSSQPQH TRBV21-1 - once TRBJ1-5
ASSMGRGLRTEAF TRBV5-6 - - TRBJ1-1
ASTRDRGRTEAF TRBV6-5 TRBD1 - TRBJ1-1
ASSLAPGQNEKLF TRBV11-2 - - TRBJ1-4
ASSITFSGSPPYEQY TRBV19 TRBD2 - TRBJ2-7
ASSSSGLSSLDEQF TRBV28 - - TRBJ2-1
ASTRDSFIAIQPQH TRBV19 TRBD1 - TRBJ1-5
ASTPRGGQGTGELF TRBV27 TRBD2 - TRBJ2-2
ASSQGEGSYEQY TRBV4-1 - few TRBJ2-7
ASSQASDEQF TRBV4-2 - - TRBJ2-1
ASERGGRGNPNYGYT TRBV2 - - TRBJ1-2
ASSYSSGRARNEQY TRBV28 TRBD2 - TRBJ2-7
ASSQVGSMVGGYT TRBV4-3 - - TRBJ1-2
ASSIGASWGVWNGYT TRBV19 - - TRBJ1-2
SVSFRGGTGELF TRBV29-1 - - TRBJ2-2
ATKGASYEQY TRBV27 TRBD1 once TRBJ2-7
ASSQERAGTETQY TRBV4-3 - - TRBJ2-5
ASRKDSSQETQY TRBV19 - - TRBJ2-5
ASSQVMGGGADTQY TRBV4-3 TRBD2 - TRBJ2-3
ASSDRRGSYGYT TRBV5-6 - once TRBJ1-2
ASSQGLAGGSSSYNEQF TRBV4-3 TRBD2 - TRBJ2-1
ATSRGLKISGTGTYNEQF TRBV15 TRBD1 - TRBJ2-1
ASTEGPGTGAYEQY TRBV19 TRBD1 - TRBJ2-7
AWSVSDGQNNEKLF TRBV30 - - TRBJ1-4
ASSLLNRGNTEAF TRBV28 TRBD1 - TRBJ1-1
ASSPRRHQGIRDEQY TRBV6-2/TRBV6-3 - - TRBJ2-7
ASSFFSSEQY TRBV7-2 - - TRBJ2-7
ASREIASPLH TRBV27 - - TRBJ1-6
ASSYSPGPLNTEAF TRBV6-5 - - TRBJ1-1
SVGTGDGYQPQH TRBV29-1 TRBD1 - TRBJ1-5
ASSQEADNYGYT TRBV4-3 - - TRBJ1-2
ASSQMTGSNEQF TRBV3-1/TRBV3-2 TRBD1 once TRBJ2-1
ASSELVSRDTGELF TRBV6-4 - - TRBJ2-2
ASSQNEAF TRBV23-1 - few TRBJ1-1
ASSEWSGIGEKLF TRBV2 - - TRBJ1-4
ASSTRGQGTTEAF TRBV28 TRBD1 - TRBJ1-1
ASSIGGDRASEPQH TRBV19 TRBD1 - TRBJ1-5
ASSLQTGKNEKLF TRBV11-3 TRBD1 - TRBJ1-4